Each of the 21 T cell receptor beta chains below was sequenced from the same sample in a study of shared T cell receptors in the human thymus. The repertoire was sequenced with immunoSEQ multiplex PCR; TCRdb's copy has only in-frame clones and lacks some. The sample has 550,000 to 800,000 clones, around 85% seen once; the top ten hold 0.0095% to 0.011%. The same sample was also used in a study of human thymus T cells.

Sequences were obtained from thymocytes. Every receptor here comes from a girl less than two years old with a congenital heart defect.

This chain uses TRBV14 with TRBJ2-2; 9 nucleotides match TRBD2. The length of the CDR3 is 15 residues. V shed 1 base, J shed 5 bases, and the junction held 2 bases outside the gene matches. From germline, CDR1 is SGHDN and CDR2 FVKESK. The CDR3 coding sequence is TGTGCCAGCAGCCAAGTGCGGGGGGGGACCGGGGAGCTGTTTTTT. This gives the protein CASSQVRGGTGELFF.

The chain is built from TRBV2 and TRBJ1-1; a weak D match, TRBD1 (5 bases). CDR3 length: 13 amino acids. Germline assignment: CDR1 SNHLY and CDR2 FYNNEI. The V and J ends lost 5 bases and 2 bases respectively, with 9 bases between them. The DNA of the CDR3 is TGTGCCAGCAGTCCGGACAACAACACTGAAGCTTTCTTT. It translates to CASSPDNNTEAFF.

CDR3 residues: CASSYRDRLIHTDTEAFF. Written as DNA, the CDR3 is TGTGCCAGCAGTTACCGGGACAGACTAATTCATACGGACACTGAAGCTTTCTTT. The chain combines TRBV28 with TRBJ1-1; 7 bases are shared with TRBD1. The CDR3 sequence is 18 residues long. Looked up from germline, CDR1 is MDHEN and CDR2 is SYDVKM. J gave up 3 bases and V 4 bases, and 17 bases lay outside the gene matches.

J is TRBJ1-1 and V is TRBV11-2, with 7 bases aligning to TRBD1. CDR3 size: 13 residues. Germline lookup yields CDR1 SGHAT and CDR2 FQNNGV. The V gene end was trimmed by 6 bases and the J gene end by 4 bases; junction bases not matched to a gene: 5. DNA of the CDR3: TGTGCCAGCAGGTTGACAGGGATCACTGAAGCTTTCTTT. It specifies CASRLTGITEAFF. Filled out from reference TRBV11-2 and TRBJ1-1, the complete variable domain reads EAGVAQSPRYKIIEKRQSVAFWCNPISGHATLYWYQQILGQGPKLLIQFQNNGVVDDSQLPKDRFSAERLKGVDSTLKIQPAKLEDSAVYLCASRLTGITEAFFGQGTRLTVV.

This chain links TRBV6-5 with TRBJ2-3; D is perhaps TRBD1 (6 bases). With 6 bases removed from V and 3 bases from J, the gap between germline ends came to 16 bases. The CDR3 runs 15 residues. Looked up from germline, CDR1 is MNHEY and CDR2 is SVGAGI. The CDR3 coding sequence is TGTGCCAGCAGCCCCCGGACAGCTTTTACAGATACGCAGTATTTT. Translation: CASSPRTAFTDTQYF.

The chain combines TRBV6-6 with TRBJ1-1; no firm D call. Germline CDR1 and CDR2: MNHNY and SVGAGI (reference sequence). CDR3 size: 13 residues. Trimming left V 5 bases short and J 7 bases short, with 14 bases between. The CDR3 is CASSLAQAREAFF. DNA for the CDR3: TGTGCCAGCAGTCTCGCCCAGGCACGTGAAGCTTTCTTT.

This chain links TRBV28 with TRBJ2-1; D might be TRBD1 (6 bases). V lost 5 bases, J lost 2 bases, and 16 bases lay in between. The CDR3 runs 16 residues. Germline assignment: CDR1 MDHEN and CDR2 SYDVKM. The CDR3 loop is CASSHPQGWTYNEQFF. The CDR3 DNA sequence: TGTGCCAGCAGTCACCCACAGGGATGGACCTACAATGAGCAGTTCTTC.

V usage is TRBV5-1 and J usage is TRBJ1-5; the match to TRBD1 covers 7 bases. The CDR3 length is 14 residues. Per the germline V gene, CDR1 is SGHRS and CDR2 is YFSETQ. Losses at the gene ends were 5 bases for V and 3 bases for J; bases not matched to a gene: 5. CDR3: CASRPGTDNQPQHF. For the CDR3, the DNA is TGCGCCAGCAGGCCCGGGACAGACAATCAGCCCCAGCATTTT.

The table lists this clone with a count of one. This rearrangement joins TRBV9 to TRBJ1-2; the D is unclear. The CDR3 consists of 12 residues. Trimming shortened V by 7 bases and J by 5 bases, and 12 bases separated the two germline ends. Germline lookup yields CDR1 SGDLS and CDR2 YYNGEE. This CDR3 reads CASAMGRYGYTF. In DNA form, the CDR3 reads TGTGCCAGCGCGATGGGGAGGTATGGCTACACCTTC.

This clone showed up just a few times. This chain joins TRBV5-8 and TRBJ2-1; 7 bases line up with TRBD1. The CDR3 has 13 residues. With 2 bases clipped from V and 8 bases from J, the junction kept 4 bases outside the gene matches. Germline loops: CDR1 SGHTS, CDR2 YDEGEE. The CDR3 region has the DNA TGTGCCAGCAGCTTAGACAGGGCCTATGAGCAGTTCTTC. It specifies CASSLDRAYEQFF.

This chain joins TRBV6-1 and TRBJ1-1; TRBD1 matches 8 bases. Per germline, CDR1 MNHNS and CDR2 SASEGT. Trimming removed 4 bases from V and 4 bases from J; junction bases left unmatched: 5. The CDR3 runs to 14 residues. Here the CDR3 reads CASSARGRVTEAFF. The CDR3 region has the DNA TGTGCCAGCAGTGCCAGGGGGCGCGTCACTGAAGCTTTCTTT.

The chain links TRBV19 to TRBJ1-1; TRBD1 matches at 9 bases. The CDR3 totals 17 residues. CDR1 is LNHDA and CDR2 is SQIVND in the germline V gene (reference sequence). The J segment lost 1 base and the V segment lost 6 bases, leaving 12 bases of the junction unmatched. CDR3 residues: CASRALDRGIGNTEAFF. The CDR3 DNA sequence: TGTGCCAGTAGGGCCCTCGACAGGGGGATTGGGAACACTGAAGCTTTCTTT.

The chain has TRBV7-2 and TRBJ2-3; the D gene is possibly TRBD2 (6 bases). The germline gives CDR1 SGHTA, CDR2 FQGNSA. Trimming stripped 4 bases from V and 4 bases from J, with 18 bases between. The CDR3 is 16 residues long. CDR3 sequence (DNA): TGTGCCAGCAGCTCCGGGGGACCCTACCCGGCAGATACGCAGTATTTT. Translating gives CASSSGGPYPADTQYF.

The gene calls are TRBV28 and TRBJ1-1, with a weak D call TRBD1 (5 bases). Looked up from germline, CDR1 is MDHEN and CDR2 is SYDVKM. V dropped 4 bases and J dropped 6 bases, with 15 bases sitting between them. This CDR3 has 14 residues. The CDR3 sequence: CASSSNQGAAEAFF. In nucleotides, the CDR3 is TGTGCCAGCAGTTCGAATCAAGGGGCCGCTGAAGCTTTCTTT.

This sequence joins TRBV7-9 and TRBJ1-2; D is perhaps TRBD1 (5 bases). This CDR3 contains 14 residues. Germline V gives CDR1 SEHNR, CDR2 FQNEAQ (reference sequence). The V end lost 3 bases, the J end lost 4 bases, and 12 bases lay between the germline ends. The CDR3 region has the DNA TGTGCCAGCAGCTTGCCCAGGGTTCCCTATGGCTACACCTTC. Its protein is CASSLPRVPYGYTF.

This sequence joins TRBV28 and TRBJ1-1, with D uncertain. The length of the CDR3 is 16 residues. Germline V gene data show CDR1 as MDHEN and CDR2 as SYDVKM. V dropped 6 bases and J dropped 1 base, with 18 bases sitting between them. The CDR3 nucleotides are TGTGCCAGCAGGGCCCCCGGGAGGGCCGAGAACACTGAAGCTTTCTTT. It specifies CASRAPGRAENTEAFF.

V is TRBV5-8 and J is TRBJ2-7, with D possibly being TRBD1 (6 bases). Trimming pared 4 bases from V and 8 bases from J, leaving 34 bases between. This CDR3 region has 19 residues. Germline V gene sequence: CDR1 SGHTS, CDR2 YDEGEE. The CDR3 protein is CASSLKKSRTAEWGHQQYF. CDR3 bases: TGTGCCAGCAGCCTAAAAAAATCCCGGACGGCCGAGTGGGGACACCAGCAGTACTTC.

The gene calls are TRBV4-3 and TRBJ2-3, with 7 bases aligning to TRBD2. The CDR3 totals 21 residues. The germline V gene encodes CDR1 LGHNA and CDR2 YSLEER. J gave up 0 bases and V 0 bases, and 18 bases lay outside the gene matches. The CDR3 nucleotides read TGCGCCAGCAGCCAAGATAGCCCTCAGACCGGGGGGTTAACTAGCACAGATACGCAGTATTTT. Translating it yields CASSQDSPQTGGLTSTDTQYF.

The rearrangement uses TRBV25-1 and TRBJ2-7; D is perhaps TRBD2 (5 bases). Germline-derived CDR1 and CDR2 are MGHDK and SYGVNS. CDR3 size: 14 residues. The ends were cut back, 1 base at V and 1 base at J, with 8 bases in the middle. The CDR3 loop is CASSELEVSYEQYF. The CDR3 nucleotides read TGTGCCAGCAGTGAATTGGAGGTTTCCTACGAGCAGTACTTC.

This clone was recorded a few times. CDR3 DNA sequence: TGTGCCAGCAGAAGGACAGGGGGCGTAAAACTGTTTTTT. Its protein is CASRRTGGVKLFF. The chain couples TRBV6-5 to TRBJ1-4, with 11 bases aligning to TRBD1. V lost 6 bases and J lost 10; bases outside the gene matches: 4. The CDR3 spans 13 residues. Germline CDR1 is MNHEY and CDR2 is SVGAGI.

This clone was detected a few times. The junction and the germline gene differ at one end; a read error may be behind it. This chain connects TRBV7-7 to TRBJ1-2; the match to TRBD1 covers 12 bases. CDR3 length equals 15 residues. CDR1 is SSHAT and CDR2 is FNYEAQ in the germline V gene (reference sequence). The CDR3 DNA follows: TGTGCTAGCAGCCACCGGGACAGGGGGCTTGGTGGCTACACCTTC. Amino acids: CASSHRDRGLGGYTF.